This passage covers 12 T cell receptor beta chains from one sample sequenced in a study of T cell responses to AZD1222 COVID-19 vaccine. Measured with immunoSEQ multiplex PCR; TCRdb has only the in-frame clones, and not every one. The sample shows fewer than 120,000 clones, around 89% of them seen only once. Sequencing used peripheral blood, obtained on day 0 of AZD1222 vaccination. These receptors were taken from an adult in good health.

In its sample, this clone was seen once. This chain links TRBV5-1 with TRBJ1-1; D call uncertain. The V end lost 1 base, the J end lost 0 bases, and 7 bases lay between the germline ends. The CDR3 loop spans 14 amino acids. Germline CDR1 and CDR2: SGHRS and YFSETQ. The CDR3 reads CASSLPLMNTEAFF. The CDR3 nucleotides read TGCGCCAGCAGCTTGCCGCTGATGAACACTGAAGCTTTCTTT.

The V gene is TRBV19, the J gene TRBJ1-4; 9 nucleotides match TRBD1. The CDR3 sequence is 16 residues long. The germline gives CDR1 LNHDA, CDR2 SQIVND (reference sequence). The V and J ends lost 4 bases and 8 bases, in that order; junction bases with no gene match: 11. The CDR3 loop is CASSRRRTGEAEKLFF. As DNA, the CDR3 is TGTGCCAGTAGTAGGCGCCGGACAGGGGAAGCGGAAAAACTGTTTTTT.

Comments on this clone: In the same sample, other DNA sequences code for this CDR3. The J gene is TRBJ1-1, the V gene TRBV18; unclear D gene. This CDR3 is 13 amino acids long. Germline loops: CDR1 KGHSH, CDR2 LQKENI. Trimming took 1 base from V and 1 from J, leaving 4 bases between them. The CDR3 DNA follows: TGTGCCAGCTCACCACGCGGGAACACTGAAGCTTTCTTT. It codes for CASSPRGNTEAFF.

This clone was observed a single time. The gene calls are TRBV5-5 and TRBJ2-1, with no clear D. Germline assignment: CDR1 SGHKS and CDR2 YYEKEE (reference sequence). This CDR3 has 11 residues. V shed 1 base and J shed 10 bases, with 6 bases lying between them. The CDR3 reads CASSLLGEQFF. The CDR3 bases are TGTGCCAGCAGCTTGTTAGGGGAGCAGTTCTTC.

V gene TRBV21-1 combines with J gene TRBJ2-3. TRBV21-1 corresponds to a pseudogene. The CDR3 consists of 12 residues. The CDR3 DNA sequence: TGTGCCAGCCCTACGCAGTCAGATACGCAGTATTTT. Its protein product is CASPTQSDTQYF.

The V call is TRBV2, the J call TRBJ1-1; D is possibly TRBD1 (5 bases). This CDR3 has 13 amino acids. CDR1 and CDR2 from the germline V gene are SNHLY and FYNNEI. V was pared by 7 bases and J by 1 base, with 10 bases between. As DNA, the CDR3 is TGTGCCAGCATTTCGCAGGGGAACACTGAAGCTTTCTTT. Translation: CASISQGNTEAFF.

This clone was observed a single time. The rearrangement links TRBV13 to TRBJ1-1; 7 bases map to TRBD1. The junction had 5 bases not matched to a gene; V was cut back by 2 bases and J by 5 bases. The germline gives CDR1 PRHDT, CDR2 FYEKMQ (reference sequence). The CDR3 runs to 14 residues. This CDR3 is CASSLKGAVTEAFF. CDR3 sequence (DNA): TGTGCCAGCAGCTTAAAGGGGGCGGTTACTGAAGCTTTCTTT.

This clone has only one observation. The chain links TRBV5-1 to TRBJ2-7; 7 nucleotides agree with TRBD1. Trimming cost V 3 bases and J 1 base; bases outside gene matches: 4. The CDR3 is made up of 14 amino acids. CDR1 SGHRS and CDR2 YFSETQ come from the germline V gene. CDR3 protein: CASSSGQNSYEQYF. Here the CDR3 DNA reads TGCGCCAGCAGCTCGGGACAGAATTCCTACGAGCAGTACTTC.

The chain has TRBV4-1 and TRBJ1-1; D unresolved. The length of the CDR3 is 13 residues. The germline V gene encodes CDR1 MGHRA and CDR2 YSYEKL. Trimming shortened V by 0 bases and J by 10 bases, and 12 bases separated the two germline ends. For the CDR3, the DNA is TGCGCCAGCAGCCAAGACAGAACAGAGAGAGCTTTCTTT. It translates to CASSQDRTERAFF.

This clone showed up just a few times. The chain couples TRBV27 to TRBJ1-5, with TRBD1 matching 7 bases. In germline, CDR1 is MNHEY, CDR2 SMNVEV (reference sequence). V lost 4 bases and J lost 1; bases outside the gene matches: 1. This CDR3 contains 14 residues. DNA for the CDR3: TGTGCCAGCAGTTCACAGGGGAGCAATCAGCCCCAGCATTTT. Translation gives CASSSQGSNQPQHF.

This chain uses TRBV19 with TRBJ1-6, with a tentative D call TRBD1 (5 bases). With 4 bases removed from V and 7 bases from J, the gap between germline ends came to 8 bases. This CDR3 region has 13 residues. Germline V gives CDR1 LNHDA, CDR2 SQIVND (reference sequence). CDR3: CASSRQMNSPLHF. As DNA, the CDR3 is TGTGCCAGTAGTAGACAGATGAATTCACCCCTCCACTTT.

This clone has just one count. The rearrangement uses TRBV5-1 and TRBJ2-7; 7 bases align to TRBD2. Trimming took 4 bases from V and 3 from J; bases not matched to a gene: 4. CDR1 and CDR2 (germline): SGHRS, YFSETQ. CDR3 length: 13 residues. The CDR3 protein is CASSQTSVYEQYF. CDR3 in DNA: TGCGCCAGCAGCCAAACTAGCGTCTACGAGCAGTACTTC.